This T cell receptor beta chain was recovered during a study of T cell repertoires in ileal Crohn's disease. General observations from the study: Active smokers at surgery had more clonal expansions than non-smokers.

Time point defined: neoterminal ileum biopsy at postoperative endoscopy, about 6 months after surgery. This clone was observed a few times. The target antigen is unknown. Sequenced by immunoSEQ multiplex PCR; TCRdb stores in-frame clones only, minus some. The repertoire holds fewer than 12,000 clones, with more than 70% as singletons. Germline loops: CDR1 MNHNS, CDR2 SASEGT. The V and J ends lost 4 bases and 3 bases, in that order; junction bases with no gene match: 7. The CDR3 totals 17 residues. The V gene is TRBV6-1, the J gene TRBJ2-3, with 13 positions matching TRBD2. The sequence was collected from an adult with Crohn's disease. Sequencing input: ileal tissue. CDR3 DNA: TGTGCCAGCAGTGTCACTAGCGGGGGGGCCGGGACAGATACGCAGTATTTT. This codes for CASSVTSGGAGTDTQYF.